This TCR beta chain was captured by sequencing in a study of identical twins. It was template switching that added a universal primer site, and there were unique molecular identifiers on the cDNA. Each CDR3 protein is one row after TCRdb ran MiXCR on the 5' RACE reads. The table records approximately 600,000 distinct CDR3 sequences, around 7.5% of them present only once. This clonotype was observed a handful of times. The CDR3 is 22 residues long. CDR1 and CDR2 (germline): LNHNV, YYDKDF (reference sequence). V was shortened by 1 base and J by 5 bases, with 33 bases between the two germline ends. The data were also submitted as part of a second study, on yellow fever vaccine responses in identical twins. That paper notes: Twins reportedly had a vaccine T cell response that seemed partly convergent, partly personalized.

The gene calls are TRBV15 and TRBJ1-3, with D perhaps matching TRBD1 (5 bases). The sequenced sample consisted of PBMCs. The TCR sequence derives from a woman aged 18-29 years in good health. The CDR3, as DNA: TGTGCCACCAGCAGAGTTGGGGAAAGTGGGGACTACTCTTTCAAGGAAAGAAACACCATATATTTT. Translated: CATSRVGESGDYSFKERNTIYF.